The clone carrying this TCR beta chain was seen just once. The TCR cDNA carried a universal primer site and UMIs from 5'RACE template switching. TCRdb re-derived calls from the 5' RACE reads in MiXCR, one entry per CDR3 protein. The sample carries roughly 300,000 distinct CDR3 sequences, 6.8% recorded once. These data come from a study of T cells after yellow fever vaccination. The CDR3 consists of 16 residues. CDR1 and CDR2 (germline): SGHNT, YYREEE (reference sequence). The germline V and J ends were trimmed by 0 bases and 6 bases, with 17 bases remaining between them. The rearrangement uses TRBV5-4 and TRBJ2-3; perhaps TRBD2 as D (6 bases). The clonotype originates from a man aged 18 to 30 who received the YFV17D yellow fever vaccine. The sequencing here drew on PBMCs, taken approximately 40 days after the first yellow fever vaccination. The CDR3 region is CASSLGPGRDLDTQYF. The DNA for the CDR3 is TGTGCCAGCAGCTTGGGCCCGGGGCGGGATCTCGATACGCAGTATTTT.